Shown below are 16 T cell receptor beta chains from a single sample sequenced in a study of blood T cell repertoires in COVID-19. Some clones are missing from TCRdb's copy, which holds only in-frame ones; the method was immunoSEQ multiplex PCR. Counted here are under 300,000 clones, roughly 85% occurring once; the ten biggest clones make up more than 8%. Sequencing was done on a sample of peripheral blood. These receptors originate from a woman aged 50 to 60 who had recovered from COVID-19.

This clone has only one observation. The rearrangement links TRBV21-1 to TRBJ2-1; TRBD1 is the table's D call, not checked against the DNA. TRBV21-1 is described as a pseudogene. The length of the CDR3 is 18 residues. The CDR3: CASSKGGTGGLSYNEQFF. Here the CDR3 DNA reads TGTGCCAGCAGCAAAGGTGGTACAGGGGGGTTATCCTACAATGAGCAGTTCTTC.

The rearrangement joins TRBV5-5 to TRBJ1-2; possibly TRBD1 for D (5 bases). V shed 0 bases and J shed 6 bases, with 15 bases lying between them. The length of the CDR3 is 15 residues. The V gene's germline CDR1 is SGHKS and CDR2 YYEKEE (reference sequence). This CDR3 reads CASSLGGRGFDGYTF. In DNA form, the CDR3 reads TGTGCCAGCAGCTTGGGGGGCCGGGGGTTTGATGGCTACACCTTC.

This clone was detected a few times. This chain connects TRBV5-4 to TRBJ1-1; no reliable D call. The CDR3 is 13 amino acids. CDR1 is SGHNT, CDR2 YYREEE, per germline (reference sequence). V was trimmed by 1 base and J by 8 bases, leaving 12 bases between them. As DNA, the CDR3 is TGTGCCAGCAGCTTGCCGTTGGTTGAGGAAGCTTTCTTT. The encoded protein is CASSLPLVEEAFF.

This clone was observed once. This chain joins TRBV2 and TRBJ1-5; D is unresolved. Germline CDR1 SNHLY, CDR2 FYNNEI. CDR3 length: 14 amino acids. Trimming stripped 7 bases from V and 2 bases from J, with 12 bases between. The CDR3 sequence: CASTLTNGNQPQHF. CDR3 bases: TGTGCCAGCACCCTGACAAATGGCAATCAGCCCCAGCATTTT.

The gene calls are TRBV9 and TRBJ2-7, with D possibly TRBD2 on 5 matching bases. CDR3 size: 15 residues. CDR1 SGDLS and CDR2 YYNGEE come from the germline V gene. Trimming removed 2 bases at V and 0 bases at J, with 12 bases between. CDR3 nucleotides: TGTGCCAGCAGCGTCGGAGCTAGCCTCTCCTACGAGCAGTACTTC. Encoded protein: CASSVGASLSYEQYF.

The V call is TRBV3-1 (or the pseudogene TRBV3-2), the J call TRBJ2-2; 10 bases are a match to TRBD2. The J segment lost 1 base and the V segment lost 0 bases, leaving 11 bases of the junction unmatched. Germline CDR1 reads LGHDT; CDR2 reads YNNKEL (reference sequence). This CDR3 comprises 20 residues. CDR3 sequence (DNA): TGTGCCAGCAGCCAAGATCAACTAGCGGGAAGGCAAGGGAACACCGGGGAGCTGTTTTTT. It encodes CASSQDQLAGRQGNTGELFF.

The chain joins TRBV5-6 to TRBJ1-2; 7 bases fit TRBD1. J was trimmed by 4 bases and V by 5 bases; bases with no gene match: 11. Germline assignment: CDR1 SGHDT and CDR2 YYEEEE. This CDR3 has 15 amino acids. The CDR3 here is CASREEGGVSYGYTF. In DNA, the CDR3 is TGTGCCAGCAGGGAAGAAGGGGGCGTCAGCTATGGCTACACCTTC.

The genes are TRBV3-1 (or the pseudogene TRBV3-2) and TRBJ1-6; tentative D call: TRBD1 (6 bases). There are 15 residues in the CDR3. Germline V lookup: CDR1 LGHDT, CDR2 YNNKEL (reference sequence). V was pared by 5 bases and J by 4 bases, with 12 bases between. As DNA, the CDR3 is TGTGCCAGCAGCGAAAGGACAGTGTATAATTCACCCCTCCACTTT. It codes for CASSERTVYNSPLHF.

Comments on this clone: Compared with germline, one end of the junction differs, possibly owing to a read error. The chain links TRBV3-1 (or the pseudogene TRBV3-2) to TRBJ2-7; TRBD2 is a possible D gene (7 bases). There are 16 residues in the CDR3. Germline CDR1 and CDR2: LGHDT and YNNKEL (reference sequence). The CDR3: CASNQGSGKGDYEQYF. As DNA, the CDR3 is TGTGCCAGCAACCAAGGGAGCGGGAAGGGGGACTACGAGCAGTACTTC.

The CDR3 bases are TGTGCCAGCAGCGTCCGCATCTCGGGGAGCCCTAACAGAGGAGAGCAAGAGACCCAGTACTTC. Its protein is CASSVRISGSPNRGEQETQYF. The chain combines TRBV9 with TRBJ2-5; possible D gene TRBD2, 5 bases. The germline V gene encodes CDR1 SGDLS and CDR2 YYNGEE. This CDR3 has 21 amino acids. Trimming left V 2 bases short and J 2 bases short, with 31 bases between.

The chain has TRBV7-6 and TRBJ2-5, with TRBD1 as a possible D gene (7 bases). With 5 bases removed from V and 0 bases from J, the gap between germline ends came to 13 bases. The CDR3 totals 15 residues. Germline CDR1 SGHVS, CDR2 FNYEAQ. Here the CDR3 reads CASSARDSYQETQYF. CDR3 nucleotides: TGTGCCAGCAGCGCGCGGGACAGTTACCAAGAGACCCAGTACTTC.

This chain uses TRBV12-3 or TRBV12-4 with TRBJ1-1; unclear D gene. The CDR3 contains 13 residues. V was shortened by 8 bases and J by 1 base, with 11 bases between the two germline ends. CDR3 nucleotide sequence: TGTGCCAGCTGCAGAGGAGGGAACACTGAAGCTTTCTTT. Translating it yields CASCRGGNTEAFF.

CDR3 residues: CARPGQGPHALYNEQFF. The CDR3 coding sequence is TGTGCCAGACCGGGACAGGGTCCCCATGCCCTGTACAATGAGCAGTTCTTC. The V and J genes are TRBV19 and TRBJ2-1, with 9 bases fitting TRBD1. The CDR3 has 17 amino acids. The ends lost 9 bases at V and 4 bases at J; junction bases unmatched: 16. CDR1 is LNHDA and CDR2 is SQIVND in the germline V gene (reference sequence).

J is TRBJ2-7 and V is TRBV5-4; 7 bases align to TRBD2. This CDR3 comprises 15 residues. Germline CDR1 reads SGHNT; CDR2 reads YYREEE (reference sequence). With V trimmed by 3 bases and J by 0 bases, 6 bases remained unmatched. The CDR3 protein is CASSSGGRPSYEQYF. The CDR3 DNA is TGTGCCAGCAGCTCCGGGGGGAGACCCTCCTACGAGCAGTACTTC.

This chain uses TRBV7-9 with TRBJ1-4, with D hard to call. Per germline, CDR1 SEHNR and CDR2 FQNEAQ (reference sequence). The V and J ends lost 3 bases and 0 bases respectively, with 8 bases between them. This CDR3 is 15 amino acids long. CDR3 coding DNA: TGTGCCAGCAGCTTTTCAAGCGCAACTAATGAAAAACTGTTTTTT. It translates to CASSFSSATNEKLFF.

V is TRBV27 and J is TRBJ2-1; 8 nucleotides align to TRBD1. The CDR3 loop spans 19 amino acids. Trimming took 5 bases from V and 4 from J; bases not matched to a gene: 19. Germline CDR1 reads MNHEY; CDR2 reads SMNVEV (reference sequence). CDR3 sequence reads: CASSPIFRNRGTAYNEQFF. The CDR3 DNA follows: TGTGCCAGCAGTCCTATTTTCCGGAACAGGGGGACCGCTTACAATGAGCAGTTCTTC.